These 12 T cell receptor beta chains came from one sample sequenced in a study of radiation and T cells in renal cell carcinoma. Profiling relied on immunoSEQ multiplex PCR, and the TCRdb table lists in-frame clones only, not all of them. The table shows roughly 120,000 clones, with 80% to 90% occurring only once. Regarding time point: blood 2 weeks post-SBRT. This sample's treatment: 15 Gy SBRT to primary tumor, nephrectomy 4 weeks later. The specimen was blood, collected from a patient whose treatment included radiotherapy and nephrectomy. These receptors came from a woman aged 60-75 years with renal cell carcinoma.

This chain joins TRBV7-2 and TRBJ2-3; perhaps TRBD2 as D (6 bases). This CDR3 is built from 12 residues. Germline V CDR1 and CDR2: SGHTA, FQGNSA. V lost 5 bases and J 10 bases, leaving 13 bases between the germline ends. The CDR3 coding sequence is TGTGCCAGCAGCCCCACCGGGAGCGCGCAGTATTTT. It yields the protein CASSPTGSAQYF.

The V and J genes are TRBV29-1 and TRBJ1-3, with TRBD1 as a possible D gene (5 bases). CDR3 length: 13 residues. Trimming removed 7 bases from V and 0 bases from J, with 10 bases in between. Germline V CDR1 and CDR2: SQVTM, ANQGSEA. In DNA, the CDR3 is TGCAGCGGGACATTAAGCTCTGGAAACACCATATATTTT. Residues: CSGTLSSGNTIYF.

This clone is a singleton in its sample. The chain links TRBV7-2 to TRBJ2-1; D uncertain. Germline lookup yields CDR1 SGHTA and CDR2 FQGNSA. The CDR3 is made up of 15 amino acids. The V and J ends lost 1 base and 2 bases respectively, with 9 bases between them. DNA for the CDR3: TGTGCCAGCAGCTTAGTGGGGTCCCCCTACAATGAGCAGTTCTTC. Amino acid sequence: CASSLVGSPYNEQFF.

Only one count was recorded for this clone. The chain has TRBV28 and TRBJ1-2, with D possibly TRBD1 on 5 matching bases. The CDR3 covers 16 residues. The ends were cut back, 6 bases at V and 0 bases at J, with 17 bases in the middle. CDR1 is MDHEN and CDR2 is SYDVKM in the germline V gene. In DNA form, the CDR3 reads TGTGCCAGCAGAGGGACGTTACCCCAGCCTAACTATGGCTACACCTTC. Protein: CASRGTLPQPNYGYTF.

The chain is built from TRBV7-9 and TRBJ1-4; 7 bases are shared with TRBD1. The CDR3 consists of 12 residues. CDR1 and CDR2 from the germline V gene are SEHNR and FQNEAQ (reference sequence). The junction had 6 bases not matched to a gene; V was cut back by 5 bases and J by 12 bases. CDR3 bases: TGTGCCAGCAGCGCACCTCAGGGGGAACTGTTTTTT. Residues: CASSAPQGELFF.

The CDR3 loop is CASSPTSEGEQFF. The CDR3 DNA sequence: TGTGCCAGCAGCCCGACTAGCGAAGGTGAGCAGTTCTTC. The chain recombines TRBV7-9 with TRBJ2-1, with 8 bases that match TRBD2. Germline loops: CDR1 SEHNR, CDR2 FQNEAQ (reference sequence). This CDR3 has 13 residues. Trimming cost V 5 bases and J 9 bases; bases outside gene matches: 6.

The chain recombines TRBV19 with TRBJ1-2; D may be TRBD1 (5 bases). Trimming removed 9 bases at V and 11 bases at J, with 25 bases between. The germline V gene encodes CDR1 LNHDA and CDR2 SQIVND (reference sequence). The CDR3 totals 14 residues. The CDR3: CASRSGEGPYGYTF. Written as DNA, the CDR3 is TGTGCCAGCCGATCCGGTGAGGGACCATACGGATACACCTTC.

This chain connects TRBV10-3 to TRBJ1-2; 10 nucleotides match TRBD1. This CDR3 comprises 15 residues. J gave up 8 bases and V 4 bases, and 10 bases lay outside the gene matches. Germline-derived CDR1 and CDR2 are ENHRY and SYGVKD. The CDR3 region is CAISGRPGTGDGYTF. The CDR3 DNA follows: TGTGCCATCAGTGGGCGGCCCGGGACAGGGGACGGCTACACCTTC.

The CDR3 loop reads CASSSPYDRTLTQYF. CDR3 nucleotide sequence: TGTGCCAGCAGTTCCCCCTACGACAGGACCCTCACCCAGTACTTC. The chain carries TRBV6-6 and TRBJ2-5, with a possible D match to TRBD1 (6 bases). V gave up 4 bases and J gave up 8 bases, with 20 bases separating them. The germline CDR1 and CDR2 sequences are MNHNY and SVGAGI (reference sequence). This CDR3 spans 15 amino acids.

The V gene is TRBV6-1, the J gene TRBJ1-6; no firm D call. Germline CDR1 is MNHNS and CDR2 is SASEGT. The CDR3 length is 15 residues. The ends were cut back, 4 bases at V and 0 bases at J, with 7 bases in the middle. The CDR3 here is CASSAGSSYNSPLHF. The CDR3 DNA reads TGTGCCAGCAGTGCGGGGAGCTCCTATAATTCACCCCTCCACTTT.

As regards this clone: The junction differs from germline at one of its ends, possibly a read error. V usage is TRBV2 and J usage is TRBJ2-6; no clear D. From germline, CDR1 is SNHLY and CDR2 FYNNEI. This CDR3 spans 14 amino acids. The CDR3 nucleotides read TGTGCCAGCAGGGAAGTCGGTGGGGCCAACGTCCTGACTTTC. Translated, it gives CASREVGGANVLTF.

This clone was seen a handful of times. In DNA, the CDR3 is TGTGCCAGCAGCTTGGTCCAGTCGGGGGAGACCCAGTACTTC. Protein product: CASSLVQSGETQYF. The rearrangement links TRBV7-6 to TRBJ2-5, with D possibly being TRBD2 (5 bases). This CDR3 is 14 amino acids long. From germline, CDR1 is SGHVS and CDR2 FNYEAQ. With 3 bases removed from V and 5 bases from J, the gap between germline ends came to 13 bases.